These T cell receptor beta chains were read from a single sample in a study of cytomegalovirus exposure and HLA in healthy donors. Here immunoSEQ multiplex PCR was the method, and the copy in TCRdb shows in-frame clones only, minus some. The sample records around 67,000 clones, around three quarters being singletons. The sequencing input was PBMCs. These receptors came from a man aged 18 to 29 in good health and CMV-seropositive. Each CDR3 is given with its conserved first and last residue. D genes are given only for firm matches. The size field is filled for only some rows; it gives once, few, many or a size class.

clone_size,v_call,d_call,j_call,cdr3_aa,cdr3_nt
NA,TRBV4-1,NA,TRBJ1-1,CASSQVRGNPEAFF,TGCGCCAGCAGCCAAGTTCGGGGGAACCCTGAAGCTTTCTTT
NA,TRBV30,TRBD1,TRBJ2-7,CAWETRQGGYEQYF,TGTGCCTGGGAGACCCGACAGGGGGGCTACGAGCAGTACTTC
NA,TRBV6-1,TRBD2,TRBJ2-5,CASRTSGKETQYF,TGTGCCAGCAGGACTAGCGGGAAAGAGACCCAGTACTTC
NA,TRBV4-1,TRBD2,TRBJ2-1,CASSQDRTSGVYNEQFF,TGCGCCAGCAGCCAAGATAGGACTAGCGGCGTCTACAATGAGCAGTTCTTC
once,TRBV28,TRBD2,TRBJ2-7,CASSGGGLAGGSEQYF,TGTGCCAGCAGTGGCGGGGGACTAGCGGGGGGAAGCGAGCAGTACTTC
NA,TRBV27,NA,TRBJ1-1,CARGQQENTEAFF,TGTGCCAGGGGCCAGCAGGAGAACACTGAAGCTTTCTTT
NA,TRBV29-1,NA,TRBJ2-7,CSVEGVTGATYEQYF,TGCAGCGTTGAAGGAGTGACGGGAGCAACCTACGAGCAGTACTTC
NA,TRBV10-3,TRBD1,TRBJ1-4,CATRQGANEKLFF,TGTGCCACCCGACAGGGAGCTAATGAAAAACTGTTTTTT
NA,TRBV29-1,TRBD2,TRBJ2-7,CSVEELAGEYEQYF,TGCAGCGTTGAAGAACTAGCGGGGGAATACGAGCAGTACTTC
NA,TRBV18,NA,TRBJ1-5,CASSPTPGQPQHF,TGTGCCAGCTCACCAACTCCGGGGCAGCCCCAGCATTTT
NA,TRBV6-1,TRBD1,TRBJ2-1,CAEGQAHNEQFF,TGTGCCGAAGGACAGGCCCACAATGAGCAGTTCTTC
NA,TRBV7-9,TRBD1,TRBJ2-1,CASSHTGTEKFF,TGTGCCAGCAGTCATACCGGGACAGAGAAGTTCTTC
NA,TRBV29-1,NA,TRBJ2-1,CSVTPGAYNEQFF,TGCAGCGTTACGCCAGGCGCCTACAATGAGCAGTTCTTC
few,TRBV30,NA,TRBJ2-7,CAWSYSHEQYF,TGTGCCTGGAGTTACTCGCACGAGCAGTACTTC
NA,TRBV30,NA,TRBJ1-6,CAWSVQGGDNSPLHF,TGTGCCTGGAGTGTACAGGGTGGGGATAATTCACCCCTCCACTTT